The table lists the clone carrying this TCR beta chain with a count of one. Generated by immunoSEQ multiplex PCR, the TCRdb table keeps only in-frame clones and is missing some. Among about 150,000 clones listed, more than 90% were seen once. These data belong to a study of T cell responses to AZD1222 COVID-19 vaccine. V dropped 0 bases and J dropped 8 bases, with 10 bases sitting between them. The length of the CDR3 is 13 residues. Germline CDR1 and CDR2: MNHEY and SVGAGI. This material consisted of peripheral blood, taken 28 days after the second AZD1222 dose. The TCR was taken from an adult who received the AZD1222 COVID-19 vaccine. This chain joins TRBV6-5 and TRBJ1-1; D is ambiguous. CDR3 loop: CASSYSNTAEAFF. The CDR3 DNA reads as TGTGCCAGCAGTTACTCGAACACGGCGGAAGCTTTCTTT.